Listed below are T cell receptor beta chains from one sample, sequenced in a study of shared clonotypes between healthy human individuals. The data were produced by immunoSEQ multiplex PCR, yet TCRdb's version contains in-frame clones alone and is incomplete. The sample has 1,400,000 or so clones, 98% seen once; the top ten hold roughly 0.35%. The sample consisted of naive CD4+ T cells sorted from blood. Receptors originate from a man aged 25-45 years in good health. Each CDR3 is given with its conserved first and last residue. Each record gives: clone size, V gene, CDR3 length, D gene, J gene, CDR3 protein, CDR3 DNA. D genes are given only for firm matches. Size is stated for part of the rows, as once, few or many counts, or as a class when the clone is expanded.

clone_size: -
v_call: TRBV15
cdr3_length: 17
d_call: TRBD1
j_call: TRBJ2-2
cdr3_aa: CATSKPRQGVDPGELFF
cdr3_nt: TGTGCCACCAGCAAACCACGACAGGGCGTGGATCCCGGGGAGCTGTTTTTT

clone_size: -
v_call: TRBV18
cdr3_length: 15
d_call: TRBD1
j_call: TRBJ1-2
cdr3_aa: CASSPMGQSNYGYTF
cdr3_nt: TGTGCCAGCTCACCCATGGGACAGAGTAACTATGGCTACACCTTC

clone_size: -
v_call: TRBV7-9
cdr3_length: 15
d_call: TRBD1
j_call: TRBJ2-7
cdr3_aa: CASRSPGQDSYEQYF
cdr3_nt: TGTGCCAGCAGATCGCCGGGACAGGATTCCTACGAGCAGTACTTC

clone_size: -
v_call: TRBV6-5
cdr3_length: 15
d_call: TRBD1
j_call: TRBJ2-7
cdr3_aa: CASRPYRTGGYEQYF
cdr3_nt: TGTGCCAGCCGCCCTTACCGGACAGGGGGCTACGAGCAGTACTTC

clone_size: -
v_call: TRBV5-4
cdr3_length: 17
d_call: TRBD2
j_call: TRBJ2-1
cdr3_aa: CASSNLGREGPYNEQFF
cdr3_nt: TGTGCCAGCAGCAACTTAGGGCGGGAGGGCCCCTACAATGAGCAGTTCTTC

clone_size: -
v_call: TRBV4-3
cdr3_length: 18
d_call: -
j_call: TRBJ1-3
cdr3_aa: CASSQTRSVNRAGNTIYF
cdr3_nt: TGCGCCAGCAGCCAAACCCGGTCCGTTAACAGGGCTGGAAACACCATATATTTT

clone_size: -
v_call: TRBV7-8
cdr3_length: 15
d_call: TRBD2
j_call: TRBJ2-3
cdr3_aa: CASSLTSGSPDTQYF
cdr3_nt: TGTGCCAGCAGCTTAACTAGCGGGAGTCCAGATACGCAGTATTTT

clone_size: -
v_call: TRBV9
cdr3_length: 13
d_call: -
j_call: TRBJ2-7
cdr3_aa: CASSVGISYEQYF
cdr3_nt: TGTGCCAGCAGCGTAGGTATTTCCTACGAGCAGTACTTC

clone_size: -
v_call: TRBV9
cdr3_length: 15
d_call: -
j_call: TRBJ1-5
cdr3_aa: CASSVSGQLNQPQHF
cdr3_nt: TGTGCCAGCAGCGTAAGCGGACAGCTCAATCAGCCCCAGCATTTT

clone_size: -
v_call: TRBV29-1
cdr3_length: 12
d_call: -
j_call: TRBJ2-6
cdr3_aa: CSITSGANVLTF
cdr3_nt: TGCAGCATTACCTCCGGGGCCAACGTCCTGACTTTC

clone_size: -
v_call: TRBV5-6
cdr3_length: 14
d_call: TRBD2
j_call: TRBJ2-7
cdr3_aa: CASSLPSGRYEQYF
cdr3_nt: TGTGCCAGCAGCTTGCCTAGCGGACGCTACGAGCAGTACTTC

clone_size: -
v_call: TRBV4-3
cdr3_length: 15
d_call: TRBD1
j_call: TRBJ1-2
cdr3_aa: CASSQESRTGNGYTF
cdr3_nt: TGCGCCAGCAGCCAAGAGTCAAGGACAGGGAATGGCTACACCTTC

clone_size: -
v_call: TRBV5-1
cdr3_length: 13
d_call: -
j_call: TRBJ2-1
cdr3_aa: CASSENRYNEQFF
cdr3_nt: TGCGCCAGCAGCGAGAACAGATACAATGAGCAGTTCTTC

clone_size: -
v_call: TRBV5-8
cdr3_length: 16
d_call: -
j_call: TRBJ2-1
cdr3_aa: CASRITDKKSSNEQFF
cdr3_nt: TGTGCCAGCAGAATAACGGATAAAAAGAGTAGCAATGAGCAGTTCTTC

clone_size: -
v_call: TRBV4-3
cdr3_length: 13
d_call: -
j_call: TRBJ1-3
cdr3_aa: CASSRRSRDTIYF
cdr3_nt: TGCGCCAGCAGCCGAAGATCGAGGGACACCATATATTTT

clone_size: -
v_call: TRBV9
cdr3_length: 14
d_call: -
j_call: TRBJ2-1
cdr3_aa: CASSALGTYNEQFF
cdr3_nt: TGTGCCAGCAGCGCCCTAGGTACCTACAATGAGCAGTTCTTC

clone_size: -
v_call: TRBV6-5
cdr3_length: 15
d_call: -
j_call: TRBJ2-6
cdr3_aa: CASRIGSSGANVLTF
cdr3_nt: TGTGCCAGCAGGATTGGGAGCTCTGGGGCCAACGTCCTGACTTTC

clone_size: once
v_call: TRBV25-1
cdr3_length: 17
d_call: -
j_call: TRBJ1-1
cdr3_aa: CASSKKPLTGPNTEAFF
cdr3_nt: TGTGCCAGCAGTAAAAAACCTCTGACAGGCCCGAACACTGAAGCTTTCTTT

clone_size: -
v_call: TRBV7-2
cdr3_length: 15
d_call: TRBD2
j_call: TRBJ2-1
cdr3_aa: CASSLGTSGIYEQFF
cdr3_nt: TGTGCCAGCAGCCTTGGGACTAGCGGGATTTATGAGCAGTTCTTC

clone_size: -
v_call: TRBV5-1
cdr3_length: 15
d_call: -
j_call: TRBJ2-1
cdr3_aa: CASSTTLSENNEQFF
cdr3_nt: TGCGCCAGCAGCACGACTCTCAGCGAGAACAATGAGCAGTTCTTC

clone_size: -
v_call: TRBV6-4
cdr3_length: 15
d_call: -
j_call: TRBJ2-7
cdr3_aa: CASSVDLVDTYEQYF
cdr3_nt: TGTGCCAGCAGTGTCGACCTTGTAGATACCTACGAGCAGTACTTC

clone_size: -
v_call: TRBV7-6
cdr3_length: 18
d_call: TRBD2
j_call: TRBJ2-3
cdr3_aa: CASSWATGLAVVTDTQYF
cdr3_nt: TGTGCCAGCAGCTGGGCAACCGGACTAGCGGTGGTCACAGATACGCAGTATTTT

clone_size: -
v_call: TRBV7-2
cdr3_length: 15
d_call: -
j_call: TRBJ1-4
cdr3_aa: CASSLSALPSEKLFF
cdr3_nt: TGTGCCAGCAGCTTATCAGCTCTTCCGAGCGAAAAACTGTTTTTT

clone_size: -
v_call: TRBV5-1
cdr3_length: 20
d_call: TRBD1
j_call: TRBJ2-5
cdr3_aa: CASSPGTGPRPDSPGVTQYF
cdr3_nt: TGCGCCAGCAGTCCCGGGACAGGGCCCCGACCGGATTCCCCGGGGGTGACCCAGTACTTC

clone_size: -
v_call: TRBV7-8
cdr3_length: 14
d_call: -
j_call: TRBJ2-7
cdr3_aa: CASSLVDTSYEQYF
cdr3_nt: TGTGCCAGCAGCTTAGTAGATACGTCCTACGAGCAGTACTTC

clone_size: -
v_call: TRBV7-2
cdr3_length: 15
d_call: TRBD1
j_call: TRBJ1-5
cdr3_aa: CASSFQGQGSQPQHF
cdr3_nt: TGTGCCAGCAGCTTCCAGGGACAGGGGAGTCAGCCCCAGCATTTT

clone_size: -
v_call: TRBV30
cdr3_length: 14
d_call: -
j_call: TRBJ2-2
cdr3_aa: CAWSWNVQPGELFF
cdr3_nt: TGTGCCTGGAGTTGGAACGTACAGCCCGGGGAGCTGTTTTTT

clone_size: -
v_call: TRBV5-1
cdr3_length: 17
d_call: TRBD1
j_call: TRBJ2-5
cdr3_aa: CASGMGTGQLSQETQYF
cdr3_nt: TGCGCCAGCGGTATGGGGACGGGACAGTTATCCCAAGAGACCCAGTACTTC

clone_size: -
v_call: TRBV5-6
cdr3_length: 16
d_call: TRBD2
j_call: TRBJ2-1
cdr3_aa: CASSLFGLDINNEQFF
cdr3_nt: TGTGCCAGCAGCTTGTTCGGACTAGACATTAACAATGAGCAGTTCTTC

clone_size: -
v_call: TRBV5-1
cdr3_length: 15
d_call: TRBD1
j_call: TRBJ1-1
cdr3_aa: CASSPKGTENTEAFF
cdr3_nt: TGCGCCAGCAGCCCTAAAGGGACAGAGAACACTGAAGCTTTCTTT

clone_size: -
v_call: TRBV4-3
cdr3_length: 17
d_call: TRBD1
j_call: TRBJ2-5
cdr3_aa: CASSQDRDRGSGETQYF
cdr3_nt: TGCGCCAGCAGCCAAGATAGGGACAGGGGTTCTGGGGAGACCCAGTACTTC

clone_size: -
v_call: TRBV5-1
cdr3_length: 15
d_call: -
j_call: TRBJ2-7
cdr3_aa: CASSLGADNSYEQYF
cdr3_nt: TGCGCCAGCAGCTTGGGGGCGGACAACTCCTACGAGCAGTACTTC

clone_size: -
v_call: TRBV7-9
cdr3_length: 16
d_call: -
j_call: TRBJ2-3
cdr3_aa: CASSLGTQPSTDTQYF
cdr3_nt: TGTGCCAGCAGCTTAGGGACCCAGCCTAGCACAGATACGCAGTATTTT

clone_size: -
v_call: TRBV5-6
cdr3_length: 18
d_call: TRBD2
j_call: TRBJ2-5
cdr3_aa: CASSLRNPGLAGQETQYF
cdr3_nt: TGTGCCAGCAGCTTGCGAAACCCGGGACTAGCGGGACAAGAGACCCAGTACTTC

clone_size: -
v_call: TRBV5-6
cdr3_length: 17
d_call: TRBD2
j_call: TRBJ2-7
cdr3_aa: CASSLSSGRFKRHEQYF
cdr3_nt: TGTGCCAGCAGCTTGTCTAGCGGGAGGTTTAAGAGGCACGAGCAGTACTTC

clone_size: once
v_call: TRBV5-4
cdr3_length: 14
d_call: -
j_call: TRBJ2-3
cdr3_aa: CASSPPPGTDTQYF
cdr3_nt: TGTGCCAGCAGCCCCCCCCCAGGCACAGATACGCAGTATTTT

clone_size: -
v_call: TRBV7-9
cdr3_length: 14
d_call: -
j_call: TRBJ2-1
cdr3_aa: CASSLESGYNEQFF
cdr3_nt: TGTGCCAGCAGCTTAGAGTCAGGCTACAATGAGCAGTTCTTC

clone_size: -
v_call: TRBV19
cdr3_length: 13
d_call: -
j_call: TRBJ2-2
cdr3_aa: CASSSAGVGELFF
cdr3_nt: TGTGCCAGTAGTAGTGCAGGGGTCGGGGAGCTGTTTTTT

clone_size: -
v_call: TRBV2
cdr3_length: 15
d_call: -
j_call: TRBJ2-2
cdr3_aa: CASSENRRDTGELFF
cdr3_nt: TGTGCCAGCAGTGAAAATCGTCGGGACACCGGGGAGCTGTTTTTT

clone_size: -
v_call: TRBV2
cdr3_length: 15
d_call: TRBD2
j_call: TRBJ2-1
cdr3_aa: CASRGGLARTKPRFF
cdr3_nt: TGTGCCAGCAGAGGGGGACTAGCGCGCACCAAGCCCCGGTTCTTC

clone_size: -
v_call: TRBV10-3
cdr3_length: 14
d_call: TRBD2
j_call: TRBJ2-2
cdr3_aa: CATRLAGGPGELFF
cdr3_nt: TGTGCCACCCGACTAGCGGGAGGGCCCGGGGAGCTGTTTTTT

clone_size: -
v_call: TRBV27
cdr3_length: 14
d_call: -
j_call: TRBJ2-7
cdr3_aa: CASSLGQPPYEQYF
cdr3_nt: TGTGCCAGCAGCTTGGGACAACCACCCTACGAGCAGTACTTC